The 16 T cell receptor beta chains given below trace back to one sample, sequenced in a study of blood T cells in healthy people across ages. Together with a sample-barcoded 5' primer, a J-beta primer mix was included in a second PCR lasting roughly 6 to 12 cycles. TCRdb called the 5' RACE reads again in MiXCR, with one record for every CDR3 protein. The repertoire holds 1.8 million or so distinct CDR3 sequences, with about 39% as singletons. Sequencing input: blood. The receptors originated from a human donor in good health.

J is TRBJ2-4 and V is TRBV6-2 or TRBV6-3, with TRBD1 matching over 9 bases. V shed 7 bases and J 13 bases; nucleotides not matched to a gene: 17. This CDR3 is 15 amino acids long. Germline CDR1 MNHEY, CDR2 SVGEGT. In nucleotides, the CDR3 is TGTGCCAGCACCTTTTCGGGACAGGGACCCGGAGAGCAGTACTTC. This sequence encodes CASTFSGQGPGEQYF.

In its sample, this clonotype was seen many times. This sequence joins TRBV24-1 and TRBJ2-6; tentative D call: TRBD1 (5 bases). The germline V gene encodes CDR1 KGHDR and CDR2 SFDVKD. CDR3 length: 16 residues. The germline V and J ends were trimmed by 7 bases and 0 bases, with 12 bases remaining between them. DNA for the CDR3: TGTGCCACCAGCAGGGAACGCCACTCTGGGGCCAACGTCCTGACTTTC. Residues: CATSRERHSGANVLTF.

This chain joins TRBV6-1 and TRBJ1-6; the match to TRBD1 covers 11 bases. Per the germline V gene, CDR1 is MNHNS and CDR2 is SASEGT. This CDR3 comprises 15 residues. The trim removed 6 bases at V and 5 bases at J, leaving 3 bases unmatched. CDR3 coding DNA: TGTGCCAGCAGGGAGGGACAGGGGGATAATTCACCCCTCCACTTT. Protein sequence: CASREGQGDNSPLHF.

The V call is TRBV7-9, the J call TRBJ2-5; D is unclear. Germline V gene lookup returns CDR1 SEHNR and CDR2 FQNEAQ (reference sequence). V shed 4 bases and J shed 1 base, with 13 bases lying between them. The CDR3 has 15 amino acids. The CDR3 bases are TGTGCCAGCAGCTCTTATTCTATGCCCCAAGAGACCCAGTACTTC. It translates to CASSSYSMPQETQYF.

A few counts support this clonotype. J is TRBJ2-4 and V is TRBV29-1; either TRBD1 or TRBD2 may fit D (6 bases each). Germline CDR1 SQVTM, CDR2 ANQGSEA. The CDR3 has 14 residues. Deletions cut 7 bases from V and 15 bases from J, with 28 bases between. DNA for the CDR3: TGCAGCGCCCTTAGGGGGGCGGGTAGCGAGACCCGGTACTTC. Amino acids: CSALRGAGSETRYF.

The chain combines TRBV20-1 with TRBJ1-1; D unresolved. The CDR3 is 13 amino acids. V was shortened by 2 bases and J by 1 base, with 8 bases between the two germline ends. CDR1 and CDR2 (germline): DFQATT, SNEGSKA (reference sequence). Here the CDR3 DNA reads TGCAGTGCTAGACGGGAGGGGAACACTGAAGCTTTCTTT. Its translation is CSARREGNTEAFF.

The chain links TRBV2 to TRBJ1-5, with D possibly matching TRBD1 (5 bases). Trimming cost V 5 bases and J 1 base, with 15 bases left between them. From germline, CDR1 is SNHLY and CDR2 FYNNEI. The CDR3 has 16 amino acids. The DNA for the CDR3 is TGTGCCAGCAGTCTAGGACCGGGACGAAGCAATCAGCCCCAGCATTTT. The encoded protein is CASSLGPGRSNQPQHF.

A few counts support this clonotype. The V call is TRBV10-3, the J call TRBJ2-7; tentatively, D is TRBD1 (6 bases). The CDR3 spans 14 residues. Germline V lookup: CDR1 ENHRY, CDR2 SYGVKD. V was pared by 9 bases and J by 2 bases, with 17 bases between. The CDR3 loop reads CAITAYRQAYEQYF. The CDR3 nucleotides are TGTGCCATTACGGCCTACCGACAGGCCTACGAGCAGTACTTC.

This rearrangement joins TRBV4-3 to TRBJ2-3, with TRBD2 identical over 12 bases. This CDR3 has 17 residues. Germline V gene sequence: CDR1 LGHNA, CDR2 YSLEER. V gave up 2 bases and J gave up 4 bases; unmatched junction bases: 7. The chain's CDR3 is CASSQKRTSGEPDTQYF. The CDR3 DNA follows: TGCGCCAGCAGCCAAAAAAGGACTAGCGGGGAACCAGATACGCAGTATTTT.

In its sample, this clonotype was seen a few times. V gene TRBV7-2 combines with J gene TRBJ2-3; 9 bases agree with TRBD2. The junction had 6 bases not matched to a gene; V was cut back by 2 bases and J by 6 bases. Looked up from germline, CDR1 is SGHTA and CDR2 is FQGNSA. This CDR3 spans 15 amino acids. For the CDR3, the DNA is TGTGCCAGCAGCTTACAAGCGGGGGGCTCGGATACGCAGTATTTT. It is translated as CASSLQAGGSDTQYF. Filled out from reference TRBV7-2 and TRBJ2-3, the complete variable domain reads GAGVSQSPSNKVTEKGKDVELRCDPISGHTALYWYRQSLGQGLEFLIYFQGNSAPDKSGLPSDRFSAERTGGSVSTLTIQRTQQEDSAVYLCASSLQAGGSDTQYFGPGTRLTVL.

This CDR3 reads CASSRGQGAQNEQFF. The CDR3 DNA sequence: TGTGCCAGCAGCCGGGGACAGGGGGCGCAGAATGAGCAGTTCTTC. V and J are TRBV11-1 and TRBJ2-1; 12 positions agree with TRBD1. V gave up 5 bases and J gave up 7 bases; unmatched junction bases: 6. Germline CDR1 is SGHAT and CDR2 is FQDESV (reference sequence). CDR3 length: 15 residues. Using reference TRBV11-1 and TRBJ2-1 for the parts outside the CDR3, the full variable domain is EAEVAQSPRYKITEKSQAVAFWCDPISGHATLYWYRQILGQGPELLVQFQDESVVDDSQLPKDRFSAERLKGVDSTLKIQPAELGDSAMYLCASSRGQGAQNEQFFGPGTRLTVL.

This chain joins TRBV14 and TRBJ2-7; no clear D. V was trimmed by 3 bases and J by 5 bases, leaving 14 bases between them. This CDR3 has 14 amino acids. Germline CDR1 SGHDN, CDR2 FVKESK. The CDR3 DNA reads as TGTGCCAGCAGCCACGGTGGGGTGGGCGACGAGCAGTACTTC. Residues: CASSHGGVGDEQYF.

This CDR3 is CASSFALWGQETQYF. The CDR3 DNA follows: TGTGCCAGCAGTTTTGCTCTGTGGGGACAAGAGACCCAGTACTTC. V usage is TRBV27 and J usage is TRBJ2-5; D not resolved. The length of the CDR3 is 15 residues. Trimming shortened V by 3 bases and J by 2 bases, and 13 bases separated the two germline ends. From germline, CDR1 is MNHEY and CDR2 SMNVEV (reference sequence).

V gene TRBV6-5 combines with J gene TRBJ2-3; TRBD2 agrees at 7 bases. Germline trimming cut 7 bases from V and 2 bases from J; bases unmatched to any gene: 3. The CDR3 covers 13 residues. Germline V lookup: CDR1 MNHEY, CDR2 SVGAGI. This CDR3 reads CASTAGTTDTQYF. The CDR3 DNA is TGTGCCAGCACAGCGGGGACCACAGATACGCAGTATTTT.

This rearrangement joins TRBV7-2 to TRBJ2-5, with D tentatively TRBD1 (5 bases). Germline assignment: CDR1 SGHTA and CDR2 FQGNSA. V was cut by 2 bases and J by 0 bases, with 7 bases left in between. The CDR3 length is 14 residues. The CDR3 loop is CASSLRQHQETQYF. The DNA of the CDR3 is TGTGCCAGCAGCTTAAGACAGCACCAAGAGACCCAGTACTTC.

The rearrangement uses TRBV6-4 and TRBJ2-3; D gene uncertain. This CDR3 spans 13 amino acids. The V gene's germline CDR1 is MRHNA and CDR2 SNTAGT. The V and J ends lost 6 bases and 5 bases respectively, with 12 bases between them. The CDR3 sequence is CASRVGLGDTQYF. The CDR3 DNA sequence: TGTGCCAGCAGGGTCGGCTTGGGAGATACGCAGTATTTT.